The 3 T cell receptor beta chains listed next were all sequenced from one sample in a study of blood T cell repertoires in COVID-19. Profiling relied on immunoSEQ multiplex PCR, and the TCRdb table lists in-frame clones only, not all of them. This repertoire shows roughly 20,000 clones, 80% to 90% found once; its top ten account for 7.5% to 9%. What was sequenced was peripheral blood. The receptors stem from a human donor in a cohort sampled during active COVID-19. The donor label of this sample is uncertain.

The chain uses TRBV30 and TRBJ2-1, with 7 nucleotides matching TRBD2. Per germline, CDR1 GTSNPN and CDR2 SVGIG (reference sequence). The V and J ends lost 2 bases and 9 bases, in that order; junction bases with no gene match: 7. The CDR3 spans 13 residues. This CDR3 reads CAWSLTSAGEQFF. CDR3 bases: TGTGCCTGGAGTCTTACTAGCGCGGGTGAGCAGTTCTTC.

V gene TRBV18 combines with J gene TRBJ1-4; 8 positions match TRBD1. This CDR3 is built from 17 residues. Per germline, CDR1 KGHSH and CDR2 LQKENI. Trimming took 4 bases from V and 0 from J; bases not matched to a gene: 7. The CDR3 coding sequence is TGTGCCAGCTCACAGACGACAGGGGTTGCAACTAATGAAAAACTGTTTTTT. Encoded protein: CASSQTTGVATNEKLFF.

The CDR3 spells CASSSLAGEHKETQYF. DNA of the CDR3: TGTGCCAGCAGCTCGCTAGCGGGAGAGCATAAAGAGACCCAGTACTTC. The V call is TRBV7-2, the J call TRBJ2-5; 10 nucleotides agree with TRBD2. With 4 bases clipped from V and 3 bases from J, the junction kept 8 bases outside the gene matches. The CDR3 is 16 residues long. CDR1 SGHTA and CDR2 FQGNSA come from the germline V gene. The complete variable domain, with remaining parts taken from reference TRBV7-2 and TRBJ2-5, reads GAGVSQSPSNKVTEKGKDVELRCDPISGHTALYWYRQSLGQGLEFLIYFQGNSAPDKSGLPSDRFSAERTGGSVSTLTIQRTQQEDSAVYLCASSSLAGEHKETQYFGPGTRLLVL.